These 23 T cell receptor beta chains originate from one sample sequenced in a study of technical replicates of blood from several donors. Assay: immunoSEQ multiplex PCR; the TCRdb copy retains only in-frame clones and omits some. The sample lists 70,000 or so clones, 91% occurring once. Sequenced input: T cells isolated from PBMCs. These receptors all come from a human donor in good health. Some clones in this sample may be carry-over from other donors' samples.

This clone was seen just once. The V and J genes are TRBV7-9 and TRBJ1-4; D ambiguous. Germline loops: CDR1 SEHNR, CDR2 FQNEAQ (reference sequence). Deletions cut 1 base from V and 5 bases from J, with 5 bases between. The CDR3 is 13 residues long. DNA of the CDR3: TGTGCCAGCAGCTTAGGGCGGAATGAAAAACTGTTTTTT. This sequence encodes CASSLGRNEKLFF.

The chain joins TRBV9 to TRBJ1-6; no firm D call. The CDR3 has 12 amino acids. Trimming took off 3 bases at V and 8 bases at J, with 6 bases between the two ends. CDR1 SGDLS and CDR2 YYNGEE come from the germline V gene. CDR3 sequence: CASSAGDSPLHF. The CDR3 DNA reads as TGTGCCAGCAGCGCCGGGGATTCACCCCTCCACTTT.

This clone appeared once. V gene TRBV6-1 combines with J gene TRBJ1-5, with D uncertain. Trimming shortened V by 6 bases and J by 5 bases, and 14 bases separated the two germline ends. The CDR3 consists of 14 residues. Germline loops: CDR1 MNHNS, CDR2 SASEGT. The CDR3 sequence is CASRETGSYQPQHF. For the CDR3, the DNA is TGTGCCAGCAGGGAAACCGGGTCCTATCAGCCCCAGCATTTT.

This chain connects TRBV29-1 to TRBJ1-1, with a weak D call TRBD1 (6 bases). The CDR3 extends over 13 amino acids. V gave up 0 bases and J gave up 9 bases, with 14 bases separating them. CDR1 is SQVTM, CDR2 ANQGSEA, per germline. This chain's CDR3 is CSVEDFGGAKAFF. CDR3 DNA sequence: TGCAGCGTTGAAGATTTCGGGGGGGCTAAAGCTTTCTTT. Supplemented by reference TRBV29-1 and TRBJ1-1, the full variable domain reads SAVISQKPSRDICQRGTSLTIQCQVDSQVTMMFWYRQQPGQSLTLIATANQGSEATYESGFVIDKFPISRPNLTFSTLTVSNMSPEDSSIYLCSVEDFGGAKAFFGQGTRLTVV.

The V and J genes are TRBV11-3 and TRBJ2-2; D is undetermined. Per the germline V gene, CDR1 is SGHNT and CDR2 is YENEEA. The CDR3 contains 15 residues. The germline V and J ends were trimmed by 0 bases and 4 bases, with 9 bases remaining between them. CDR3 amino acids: CASSLEGRVTGELFF. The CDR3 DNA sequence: TGTGCCAGCAGCTTAGAGGGCAGAGTCACCGGGGAGCTGTTTTTT.

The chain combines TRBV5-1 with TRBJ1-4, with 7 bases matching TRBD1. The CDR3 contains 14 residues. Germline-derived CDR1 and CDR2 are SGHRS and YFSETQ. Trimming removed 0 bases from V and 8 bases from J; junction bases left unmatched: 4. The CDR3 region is CASSLGQGSEKLFF. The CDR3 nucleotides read TGCGCCAGCAGCTTGGGACAGGGATCCGAAAAACTGTTTTTT.

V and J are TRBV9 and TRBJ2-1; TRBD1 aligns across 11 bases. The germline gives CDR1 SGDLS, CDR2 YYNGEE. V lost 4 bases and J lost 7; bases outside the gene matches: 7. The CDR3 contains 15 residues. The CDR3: CASSPRDRGMNEQFF. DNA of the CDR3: TGTGCCAGCAGCCCTCGGGACAGGGGGATGAATGAGCAGTTCTTC.

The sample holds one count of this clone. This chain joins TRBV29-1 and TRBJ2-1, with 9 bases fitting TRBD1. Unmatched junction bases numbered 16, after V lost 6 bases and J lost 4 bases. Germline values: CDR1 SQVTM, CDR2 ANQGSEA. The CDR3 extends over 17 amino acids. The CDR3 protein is CSVEGVTGGRWYNEQFF. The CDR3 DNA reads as TGCAGCGTCGAGGGGGTAACAGGGGGCAGGTGGTACAATGAGCAGTTCTTC.

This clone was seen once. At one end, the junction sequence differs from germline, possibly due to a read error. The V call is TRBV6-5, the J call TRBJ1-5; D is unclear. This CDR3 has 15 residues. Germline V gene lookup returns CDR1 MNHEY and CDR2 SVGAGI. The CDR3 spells CASSLYVRSTQPQHF. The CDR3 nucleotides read TGTGCCAGCAGCCTTTACGTCCGGAGCACTCAGCCCCAGCATTTT.

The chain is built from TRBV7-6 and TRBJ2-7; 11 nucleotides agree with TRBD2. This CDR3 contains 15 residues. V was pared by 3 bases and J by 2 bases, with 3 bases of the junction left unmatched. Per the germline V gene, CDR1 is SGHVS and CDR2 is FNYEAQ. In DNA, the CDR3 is TGTGCCAGCAGCTTGCGACTAGCGGGGACCTACGAGCAGTACTTC. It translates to CASSLRLAGTYEQYF.

The chain's CDR3 is CASSTDREAFF. The CDR3 DNA sequence: TGTGCCAGCAGCACCGACAGGGAAGCTTTCTTT. The rearrangement links TRBV28 to TRBJ1-1, with D possibly TRBD1 on 6 matching bases. V gave up 6 bases and J gave up 8 bases, with 10 bases separating them. There are 11 residues in the CDR3. CDR1 and CDR2 from the germline V gene are MDHEN and SYDVKM.

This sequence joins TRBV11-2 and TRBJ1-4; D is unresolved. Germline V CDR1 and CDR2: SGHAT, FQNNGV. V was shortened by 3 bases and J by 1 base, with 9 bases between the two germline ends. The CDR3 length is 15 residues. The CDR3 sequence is CASSLITGTNEKLFF. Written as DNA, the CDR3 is TGTGCCAGCAGCTTGATTACGGGAACTAATGAAAAACTGTTTTTT.

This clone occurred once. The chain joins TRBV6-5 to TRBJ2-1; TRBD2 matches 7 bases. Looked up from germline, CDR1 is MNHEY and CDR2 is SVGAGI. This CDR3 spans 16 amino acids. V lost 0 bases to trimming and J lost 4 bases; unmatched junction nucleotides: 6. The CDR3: CASSYSSGGLYNEQFF. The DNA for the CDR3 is TGTGCCAGCAGTTACTCTTCGGGAGGCCTGTACAATGAGCAGTTCTTC.

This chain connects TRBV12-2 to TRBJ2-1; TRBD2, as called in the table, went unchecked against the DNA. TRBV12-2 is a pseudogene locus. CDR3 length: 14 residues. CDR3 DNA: TGTGCAAGTCGCTTAGGCAATCGGTACAATGAGCAGTTCTTC. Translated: CASRLGNRYNEQFF.

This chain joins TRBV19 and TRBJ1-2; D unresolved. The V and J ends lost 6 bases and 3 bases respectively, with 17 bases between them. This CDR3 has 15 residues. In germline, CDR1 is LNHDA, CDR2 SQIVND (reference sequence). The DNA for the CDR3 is TGTGCCAGTAGGATGGGTGAGGGAAGCCACTATGGCTACACCTTC. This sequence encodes CASRMGEGSHYGYTF.

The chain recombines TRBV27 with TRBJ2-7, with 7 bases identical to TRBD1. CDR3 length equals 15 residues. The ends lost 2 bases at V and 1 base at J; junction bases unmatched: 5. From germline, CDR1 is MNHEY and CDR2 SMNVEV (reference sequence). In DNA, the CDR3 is TGTGCCAGCAGTTTAAAGGGGACAGCTTCCTACGAGCAGTACTTC. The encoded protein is CASSLKGTASYEQYF.

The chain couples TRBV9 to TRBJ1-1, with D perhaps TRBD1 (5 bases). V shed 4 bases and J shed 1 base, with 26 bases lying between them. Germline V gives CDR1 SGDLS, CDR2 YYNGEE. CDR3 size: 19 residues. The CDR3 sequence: CASSPEQVRMVRENTEAFF. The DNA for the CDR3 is TGTGCCAGCAGCCCGGAACAGGTTAGGATGGTTAGGGAGAACACTGAAGCTTTCTTT.

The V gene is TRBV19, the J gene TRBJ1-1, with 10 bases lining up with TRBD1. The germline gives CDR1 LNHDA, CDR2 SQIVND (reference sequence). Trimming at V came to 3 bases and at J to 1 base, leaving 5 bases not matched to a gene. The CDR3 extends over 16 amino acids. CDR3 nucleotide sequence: TGTGCCAGTAGTATGTCCCGGGACAGGGGGAACACTGAAGCTTTCTTT. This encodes CASSMSRDRGNTEAFF.

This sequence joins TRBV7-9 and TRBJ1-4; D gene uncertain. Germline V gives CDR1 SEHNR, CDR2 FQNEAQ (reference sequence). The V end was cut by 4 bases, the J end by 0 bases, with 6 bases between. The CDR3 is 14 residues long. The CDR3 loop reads CASSYGTTNEKLFF. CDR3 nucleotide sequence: TGTGCCAGCAGCTACGGGACAACTAATGAAAAACTGTTTTTT.

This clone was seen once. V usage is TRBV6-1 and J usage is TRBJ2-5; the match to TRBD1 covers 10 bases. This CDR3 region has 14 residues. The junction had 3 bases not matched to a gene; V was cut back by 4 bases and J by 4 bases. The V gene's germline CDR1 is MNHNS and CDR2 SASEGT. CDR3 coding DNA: TGTGCCAGCAGTGGGGGGACAGGGGTAGAGACCCAGTACTTC. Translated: CASSGGTGVETQYF.

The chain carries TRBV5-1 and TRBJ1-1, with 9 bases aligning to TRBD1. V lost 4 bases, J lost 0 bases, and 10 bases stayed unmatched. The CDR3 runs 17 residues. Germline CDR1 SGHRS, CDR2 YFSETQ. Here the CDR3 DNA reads TGCGCCAGCAGCCGTACCGGGACAGGGTACATGAACACTGAAGCTTTCTTT. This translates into CASSRTGTGYMNTEAFF. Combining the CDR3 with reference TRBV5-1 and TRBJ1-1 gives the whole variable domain KAGVTQTPRYLIKTRGQQVTLSCSPISGHRSVSWYQQTPGQGLQFLFEYFSETQRNKGNFPGRFSGRQFSNSRSEMNVSTLELGDSALYLCASSRTGTGYMNTEAFFGQGTRLTVV.

The CDR3 sequence: CASSPRRDGNTEAFF. The DNA for the CDR3 is TGTGCCAGCAGCCCCCGACGGGATGGGAACACTGAAGCTTTCTTT. This rearrangement joins TRBV9 to TRBJ1-1, with D unclear. The CDR3 contains 15 residues. V lost 4 bases and J 1 base, leaving 14 bases between the germline ends. CDR1 is SGDLS and CDR2 is YYNGEE in the germline V gene.

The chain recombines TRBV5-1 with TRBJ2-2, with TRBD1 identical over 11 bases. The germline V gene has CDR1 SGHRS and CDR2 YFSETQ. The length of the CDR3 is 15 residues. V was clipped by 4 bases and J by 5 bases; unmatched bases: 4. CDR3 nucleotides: TGCGCCAGCAGCCCCCGGGACAGGGGGACCGGGGAGCTGTTTTTT. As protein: CASSPRDRGTGELFF.